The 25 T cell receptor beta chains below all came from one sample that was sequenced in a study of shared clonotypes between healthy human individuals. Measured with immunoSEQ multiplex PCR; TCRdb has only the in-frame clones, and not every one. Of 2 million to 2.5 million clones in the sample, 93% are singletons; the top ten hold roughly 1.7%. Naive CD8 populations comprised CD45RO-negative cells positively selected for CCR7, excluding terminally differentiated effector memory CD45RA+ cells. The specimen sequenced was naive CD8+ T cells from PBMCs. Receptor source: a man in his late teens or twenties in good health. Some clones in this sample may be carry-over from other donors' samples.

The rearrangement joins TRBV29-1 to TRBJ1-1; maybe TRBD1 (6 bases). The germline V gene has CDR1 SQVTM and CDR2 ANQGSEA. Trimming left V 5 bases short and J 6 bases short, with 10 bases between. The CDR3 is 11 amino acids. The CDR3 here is CSVHRAAEAFF. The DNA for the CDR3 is TGCAGCGTTCACAGGGCGGCTGAAGCTTTCTTT.

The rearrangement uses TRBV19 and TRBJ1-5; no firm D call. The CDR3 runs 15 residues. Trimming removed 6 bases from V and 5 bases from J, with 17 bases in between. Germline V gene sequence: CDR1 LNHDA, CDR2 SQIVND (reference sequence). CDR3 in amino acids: CASSLQRLGYQPQHF. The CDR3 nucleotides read TGTGCCAGTAGCCTACAAAGGCTGGGTTATCAGCCCCAGCATTTT. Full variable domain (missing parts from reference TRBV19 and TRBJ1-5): DGGITQSPKYLFRKEGQNVTLSCEQNLNHDAMYWYRQDPGQGLRLIYYSQIVNDFQKGDIAEGYSVSREKKESFPLTVTSAQKNPTAFYLCASSLQRLGYQPQHFGDGTRLSIL.

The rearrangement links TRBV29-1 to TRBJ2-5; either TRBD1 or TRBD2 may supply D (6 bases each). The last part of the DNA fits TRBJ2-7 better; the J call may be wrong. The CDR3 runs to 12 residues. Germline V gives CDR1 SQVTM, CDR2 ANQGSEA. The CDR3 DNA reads TGCAGCGTCACAGGGACTTTCTACGAGCAGTACTTC. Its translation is CSVTGTFYEQYF.

The CDR3 protein is CASSPTRHKAWTEAFF. The CDR3 DNA reads TGTGCCAGCAGTCCTACCCGACACAAAGCGTGGACTGAAGCTTTCTTT. J is TRBJ1-1 and V is TRBV28; D is unclear. V lost 5 bases, J lost 5 bases, and 21 bases lay in between. This CDR3 spans 16 amino acids. In germline, CDR1 is MDHEN, CDR2 SYDVKM.

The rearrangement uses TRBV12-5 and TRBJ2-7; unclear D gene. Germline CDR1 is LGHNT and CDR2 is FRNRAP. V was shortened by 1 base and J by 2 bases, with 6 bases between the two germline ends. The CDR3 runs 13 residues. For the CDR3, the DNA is TGTGCTAGTGGTTTGGATACTGCCTACGAGCAGTACTTC. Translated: CASGLDTAYEQYF.

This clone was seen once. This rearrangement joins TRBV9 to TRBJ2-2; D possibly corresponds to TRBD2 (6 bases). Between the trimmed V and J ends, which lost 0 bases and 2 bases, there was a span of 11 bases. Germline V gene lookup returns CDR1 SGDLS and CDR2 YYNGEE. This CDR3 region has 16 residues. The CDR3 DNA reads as TGTGCCAGCAGCGTAGATCGCGGGATAAACACCGGGGAGCTGTTTTTT. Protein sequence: CASSVDRGINTGELFF.

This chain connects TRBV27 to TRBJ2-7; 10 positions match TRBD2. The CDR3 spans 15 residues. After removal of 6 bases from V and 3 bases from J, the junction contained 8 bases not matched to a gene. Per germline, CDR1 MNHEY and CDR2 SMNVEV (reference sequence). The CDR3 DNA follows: TGTGCCAGCAGGACACTAGCGGGATACTTCTACGAGCAGTACTTC. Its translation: CASRTLAGYFYEQYF.

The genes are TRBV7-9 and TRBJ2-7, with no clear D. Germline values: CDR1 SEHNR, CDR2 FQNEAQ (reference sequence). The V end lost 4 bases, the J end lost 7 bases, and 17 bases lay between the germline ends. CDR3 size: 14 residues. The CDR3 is CASSSNERGEEQYF. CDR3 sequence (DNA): TGTGCCAGCAGCTCTAACGAGCGTGGGGAAGAGCAGTACTTC.

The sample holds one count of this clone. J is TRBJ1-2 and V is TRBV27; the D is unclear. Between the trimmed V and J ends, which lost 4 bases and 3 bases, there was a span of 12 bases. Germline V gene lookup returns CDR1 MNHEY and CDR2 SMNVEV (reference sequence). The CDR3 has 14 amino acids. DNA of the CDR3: TGTGCCAGCAGTTCTGAACGGGGTTACTATGGCTACACCTTC. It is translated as CASSSERGYYGYTF.

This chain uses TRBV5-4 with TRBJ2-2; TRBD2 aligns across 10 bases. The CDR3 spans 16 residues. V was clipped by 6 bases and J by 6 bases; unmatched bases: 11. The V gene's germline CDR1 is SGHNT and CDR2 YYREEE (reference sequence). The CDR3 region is CASTHILAGRAGELFF. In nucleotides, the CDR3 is TGTGCCAGCACCCACATACTAGCGGGAAGGGCCGGGGAGCTGTTTTTT. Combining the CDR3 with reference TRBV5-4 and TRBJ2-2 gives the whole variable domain ETGVTQSPTHLIKTRGQQVTLRCSSQSGHNTVSWYQQALGQGPQFIFQYYREEENGRGNFPPRFSGLQFPNYSSELNVNALELDDSALYLCASTHILAGRAGELFFGEGSRLTVL.

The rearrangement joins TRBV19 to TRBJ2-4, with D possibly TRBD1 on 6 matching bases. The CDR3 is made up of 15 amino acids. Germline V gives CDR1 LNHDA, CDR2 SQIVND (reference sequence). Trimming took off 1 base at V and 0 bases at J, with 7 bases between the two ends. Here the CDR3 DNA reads TGTGCCAGTAGTATAGGGGGGCTAGCCAAAAACATTCAGTACTTC. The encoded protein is CASSIGGLAKNIQYF.

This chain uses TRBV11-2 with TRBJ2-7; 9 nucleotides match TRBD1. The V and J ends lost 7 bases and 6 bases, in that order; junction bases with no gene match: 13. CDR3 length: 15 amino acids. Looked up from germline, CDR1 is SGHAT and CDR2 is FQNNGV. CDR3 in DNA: TGTGCCAGCACCCTACCCGTGACAGGGGGGGGCGAGCAGTACTTC. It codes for CASTLPVTGGGEQYF.

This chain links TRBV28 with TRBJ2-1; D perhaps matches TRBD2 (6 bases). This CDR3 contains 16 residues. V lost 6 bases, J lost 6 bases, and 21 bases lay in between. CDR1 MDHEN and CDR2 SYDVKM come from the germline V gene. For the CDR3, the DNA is TGTGCCAGCAGCCAGGGACTCCTAGGGTTGGTCAATGAGCAGTTCTTC. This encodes CASSQGLLGLVNEQFF.

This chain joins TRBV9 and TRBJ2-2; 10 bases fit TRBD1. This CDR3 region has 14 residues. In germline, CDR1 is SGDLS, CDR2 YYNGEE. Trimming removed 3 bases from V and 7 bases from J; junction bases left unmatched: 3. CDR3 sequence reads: CASSEGQGNGELFF. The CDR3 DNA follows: TGTGCCAGCAGCGAGGGACAGGGGAACGGGGAGCTGTTTTTT. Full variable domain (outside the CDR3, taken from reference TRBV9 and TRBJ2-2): DSGVTQTPKHLITATGQRVTLRCSPRSGDLSVYWYQQSLDQGLQFLIQYYNGEERAKGNILERFSAQQFPDLHSELNLSSLELGDSALYFCASSEGQGNGELFFGEGSRLTVL.

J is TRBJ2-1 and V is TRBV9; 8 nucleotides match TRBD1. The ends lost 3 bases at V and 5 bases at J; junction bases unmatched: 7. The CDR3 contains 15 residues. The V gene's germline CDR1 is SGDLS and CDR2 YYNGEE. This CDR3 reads CASSDAGGLNNEQFF. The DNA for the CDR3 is TGTGCCAGCAGCGATGCAGGGGGCCTAAACAATGAGCAGTTCTTC.

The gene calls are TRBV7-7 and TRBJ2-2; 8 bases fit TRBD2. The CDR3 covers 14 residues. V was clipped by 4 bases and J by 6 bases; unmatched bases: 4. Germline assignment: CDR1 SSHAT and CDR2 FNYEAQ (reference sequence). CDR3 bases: TGTGCCAGCAGCTATCGACTAGCGTCCGGGGAGCTGTTTTTT. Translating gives CASSYRLASGELFF.

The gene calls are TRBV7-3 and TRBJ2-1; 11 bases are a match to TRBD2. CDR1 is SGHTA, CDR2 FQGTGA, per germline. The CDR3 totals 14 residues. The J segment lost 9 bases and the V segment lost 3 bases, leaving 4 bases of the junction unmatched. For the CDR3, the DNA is TGTGCCAGCAGCTTGATGACTAGCGGGACTGAGCAGTTCTTC. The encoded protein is CASSLMTSGTEQFF.

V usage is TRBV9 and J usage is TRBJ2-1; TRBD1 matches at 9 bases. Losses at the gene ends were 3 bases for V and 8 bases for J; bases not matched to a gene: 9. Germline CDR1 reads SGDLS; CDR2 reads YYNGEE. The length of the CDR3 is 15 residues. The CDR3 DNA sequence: TGTGCCAGCAGCGGATCCGGGACAGGGAGGGATGAGCAGTTCTTC. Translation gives CASSGSGTGRDEQFF. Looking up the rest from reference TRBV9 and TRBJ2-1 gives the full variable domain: DSGVTQTPKHLITATGQRVTLRCSPRSGDLSVYWYQQSLDQGLQFLIQYYNGEERAKGNILERFSAQQFPDLHSELNLSSLELGDSALYFCASSGSGTGRDEQFFGPGTRLTVL.

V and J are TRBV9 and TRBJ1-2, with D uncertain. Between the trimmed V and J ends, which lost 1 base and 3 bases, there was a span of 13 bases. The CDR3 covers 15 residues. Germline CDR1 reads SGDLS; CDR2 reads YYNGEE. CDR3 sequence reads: CASSVSYRLDYGYTF. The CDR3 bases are TGTGCCAGCAGCGTAAGTTACAGATTAGACTATGGCTACACCTTC.

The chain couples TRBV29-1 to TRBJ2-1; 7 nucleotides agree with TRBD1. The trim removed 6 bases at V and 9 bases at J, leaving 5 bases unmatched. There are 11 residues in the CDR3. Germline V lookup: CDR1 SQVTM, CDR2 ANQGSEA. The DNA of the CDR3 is TGCAGCGTGAAACAGGGGAGTGAGCAGTTCTTC. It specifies CSVKQGSEQFF.

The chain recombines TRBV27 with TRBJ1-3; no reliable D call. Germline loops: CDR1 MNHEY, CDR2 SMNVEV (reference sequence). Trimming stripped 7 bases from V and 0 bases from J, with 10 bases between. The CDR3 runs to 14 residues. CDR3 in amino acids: CASISSSSGNTIYF. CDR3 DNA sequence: TGTGCCAGCATTTCAAGTAGCTCTGGAAACACCATATATTTT.

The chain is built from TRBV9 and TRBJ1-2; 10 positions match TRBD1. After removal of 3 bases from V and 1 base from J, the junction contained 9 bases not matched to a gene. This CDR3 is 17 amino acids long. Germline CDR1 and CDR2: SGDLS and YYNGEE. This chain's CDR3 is CASSGGDRGHFNYGYTF. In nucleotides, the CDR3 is TGTGCCAGCAGCGGGGGCGACAGGGGGCACTTTAACTATGGCTACACCTTC. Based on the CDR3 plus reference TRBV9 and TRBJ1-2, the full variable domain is DSGVTQTPKHLITATGQRVTLRCSPRSGDLSVYWYQQSLDQGLQFLIQYYNGEERAKGNILERFSAQQFPDLHSELNLSSLELGDSALYFCASSGGDRGHFNYGYTFGSGTRLTVV.

The CDR3 DNA is TGTGCCAGCCGTGGGACAGGGGAGACGAAGCAGTTCTTC. Its protein is CASRGTGETKQFF. The genes are TRBV27 and TRBJ2-1, with 10 bases that match TRBD1. The CDR3 is 13 amino acids. The V gene's germline CDR1 is MNHEY and CDR2 SMNVEV (reference sequence). After removal of 8 bases from V and 11 bases from J, the junction contained 9 bases not matched to a gene.

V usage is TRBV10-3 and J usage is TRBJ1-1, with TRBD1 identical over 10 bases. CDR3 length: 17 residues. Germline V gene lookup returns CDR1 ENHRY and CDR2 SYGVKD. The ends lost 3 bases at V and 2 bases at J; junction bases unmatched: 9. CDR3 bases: TGTGCCATCAGTGATGTGGGACAGGGGTTCGTCAACACTGAAGCTTTCTTT. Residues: CAISDVGQGFVNTEAFF.

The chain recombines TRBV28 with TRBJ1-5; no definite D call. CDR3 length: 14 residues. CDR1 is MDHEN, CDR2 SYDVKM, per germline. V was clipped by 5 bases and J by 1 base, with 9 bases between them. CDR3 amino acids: CASSAGMSNQPQHF. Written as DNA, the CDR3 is TGTGCCAGCAGTGCGGGGATGAGCAATCAGCCCCAGCATTTT.